These 22 T cell receptor beta chains originate from one sample sequenced in a study of metastatic and nonmetastatic thyroid tumors. Not a single patient had been given any form of treatment at any point before undergoing thyroid surgery. Using MiXCR, TCRdb reanalyzed the PCR reads. The data show more than 10,000 clones, under 30% seen once. Sequenced input: tumor tissue. These TCRs come from a female donor with papillary thyroid cancer or a benign thyroid nodule (not recorded which). Some clones in this sample may be carry-over from other donors' samples.

This sequence joins TRBV20-1 and TRBJ2-3; D perhaps matches TRBD2 (6 bases). V was shortened by 6 bases and J by 2 bases, with 15 bases between the two germline ends. CDR3 size: 14 residues. Germline lookup yields CDR1 DFQATT and CDR2 SNEGSKA (reference sequence). This CDR3 is CSAIGASATDTQYF. The CDR3 bases are TGCAGTGCCATAGGGGCTAGCGCCACAGATACGCAGTATTTT.

The chain recombines TRBV5-1 with TRBJ1-1; perhaps TRBD1 as D (5 bases). V was clipped by 1 base and J by 5 bases, with 15 bases between them. Germline V gene lookup returns CDR1 SGHRS and CDR2 YFSETQ. The CDR3 is 15 amino acids. The CDR3 sequence: CASSLRGSFETEAFF. The CDR3 coding sequence is TGCGCCAGCAGCTTGAGGGGATCGTTTGAGACTGAAGCTTTCTTT.

The chain links TRBV20-1 to TRBJ2-7; 7 bases agree with TRBD1. Trimming removed 6 bases from V and 2 bases from J; junction bases left unmatched: 7. The germline V gene encodes CDR1 DFQATT and CDR2 SNEGSKA (reference sequence). The CDR3 has 13 amino acids. CDR3 amino acids: CSAQRTGPYEQYF. The CDR3 DNA sequence: TGCAGTGCACAAAGGACAGGACCCTACGAGCAGTACTTC.

By frequency in the sample, this clone is medium-sized. This chain connects TRBV2 to TRBJ2-6; D is undetermined. V was cut by 8 bases and J by 0 bases, with 5 bases left in between. From germline, CDR1 is SNHLY and CDR2 FYNNEI. CDR3 size: 13 residues. The CDR3 region is CASGLSGANVLTF. CDR3 nucleotide sequence: TGTGCCAGCGGTCTCTCTGGGGCCAACGTCCTGACTTTC.

Only a few counts were recorded for this clone. This chain links TRBV2 with TRBJ1-6; D unclear. The length of the CDR3 is 14 residues. V was clipped by 1 base and J by 5 bases, with 6 bases between them. The germline V gene has CDR1 SNHLY and CDR2 FYNNEI. The chain's CDR3 is CASSEGHDNSPLHF. In nucleotides, the CDR3 is TGTGCCAGCAGTGAAGGGCACGATAATTCACCCCTCCACTTT.

This clone showed up just a few times. This chain joins TRBV25-1 and TRBJ2-1; D possibly corresponds to TRBD1 (6 bases). Trimming pared 1 base from V and 7 bases from J, leaving 14 bases between. Germline-derived CDR1 and CDR2 are MGHDK and SYGVNS. The CDR3 has 15 amino acids. CDR3 nucleotides: TGTGCCAGCAGTGAATTGGTGACAGGTAGGAATGAGCAGTTCTTC. Residues: CASSELVTGRNEQFF.

Judged by abundance, this clone is medium-sized (0.01 to 0.1%). The gene calls are TRBV6-5 and TRBJ2-1; a weak D match, TRBD2 (6 bases). CDR3 size: 16 residues. Trimming removed 0 bases from V and 5 bases from J, with 14 bases in between. CDR1 is MNHEY and CDR2 is SVGAGI in the germline V gene. The CDR3 nucleotides read TGTGCCAGCAGTTACTCTACCGGGAGATCCAACAATGAGCAGTTCTTC. It encodes CASSYSTGRSNNEQFF.

This clone qualifies as medium-sized (0.01 to 0.1%). The chain joins TRBV7-9 to TRBJ1-2; D unclear. Germline V gives CDR1 SEHNR, CDR2 FQNEAQ (reference sequence). This CDR3 is 12 amino acids long. With 4 bases removed from V and 0 bases from J, the gap between germline ends came to 3 bases. This CDR3 reads CASSSTNYGYTF. The CDR3, as DNA: TGTGCCAGCAGCTCTACTAACTATGGCTACACCTTC.

Comments on this clone: The junction does not match germline at one end; this may be a read error. The chain couples TRBV27 to TRBJ2-7, with 10 bases lining up with TRBD2. The CDR3 is 15 residues long. Germline V lookup: CDR1 MNHEY, CDR2 SMNVEV (reference sequence). The DNA of the CDR3 is TGTGCCAGCAGTTTAAGCCTAGCGGGGGACTACGAGCGGTACTTC. It codes for CASSLSLAGDYERYF.

This clone is medium-sized (0.01 to 0.1%) in the sample. The sample contains more than one DNA sequence encoding this CDR3. The genes are TRBV7-8 and TRBJ2-7, with TRBD1 matching over 7 bases. Germline V gene data show CDR1 as SGHVS and CDR2 as FQNEAQ. The trim removed 1 base at V and 4 bases at J, leaving 7 bases unmatched. CDR3 length equals 15 residues. CDR3 sequence reads: CASSLDDRVIYEQYF. The CDR3 DNA sequence: TGTGCCAGCAGCTTAGATGACAGGGTAATTTACGAGCAGTACTTC.

This clone occurred a few times. The rearrangement uses TRBV6-1 and TRBJ2-7; D could derive from TRBD1 or TRBD2 (5 bases each). Germline lookup yields CDR1 MNHNS and CDR2 SASEGT. This CDR3 region has 14 residues. The ends were cut back, 6 bases at V and 7 bases at J, with 19 bases in the middle. The CDR3 sequence is CASRQAGTPAEQYF. Written as DNA, the CDR3 is TGTGCCAGCAGACAGGCCGGGACCCCCGCGGAGCAGTACTTC.

This clone is classed as medium-sized. J is TRBJ1-1 and V is TRBV10-2; no definite D call. Germline V gene sequence: CDR1 WSHSY, CDR2 SAAADI. Trimming cost V 1 base and J 4 bases, with 13 bases left between them. The CDR3 spans 15 residues. Here the CDR3 DNA reads TGCGCCAGCAGTGAGTATTGGGGAGGAGGCACTGAAGCTTTCTTT. This encodes CASSEYWGGGTEAFF.

The chain couples TRBV6-5 to TRBJ2-3, with D possibly matching TRBD1 (5 bases). Germline V gene sequence: CDR1 MNHEY, CDR2 SVGAGI. Deletions cut 4 bases from V and 3 bases from J, with 14 bases between. The CDR3 is made up of 15 amino acids. The chain's CDR3 is CASSLAGLLTDTQYF. In DNA form, the CDR3 reads TGTGCCAGCAGTTTAGCAGGGCTACTTACAGATACGCAGTATTTT.

Here the CDR3 reads CASSTGTYNEQFF. The CDR3 coding sequence is TGTGCCAGCAGTACCGGGACCTACAATGAGCAGTTCTTC. The chain recombines TRBV12-3 or TRBV12-4 with TRBJ2-1; a weak D match, TRBD2 (5 bases). Trimming removed 5 bases from V and 2 bases from J, with 7 bases in between. The CDR3 sequence is 13 residues long.

The genes are TRBV2 and TRBJ1-3, with 8 positions matching TRBD1. Germline V gene sequence: CDR1 SNHLY, CDR2 FYNNEI. The CDR3 loop spans 14 amino acids. The V and J ends lost 6 bases and 0 bases, in that order; junction bases with no gene match: 1. The CDR3 is CASRGQASGNTIYF. The CDR3 bases are TGTGCCAGCAGGGGACAGGCCTCTGGAAACACCATATATTTT.

This rearrangement joins TRBV2 to TRBJ1-5; D gene unclear. This CDR3 is built from 15 residues. CDR1 and CDR2 (germline): SNHLY, FYNNEI. V dropped 3 bases and J dropped 1 base, with 10 bases sitting between them. The CDR3 spells CASSDVGSSNQPQHF. CDR3 sequence (DNA): TGTGCCAGCAGTGACGTGGGATCCAGCAATCAGCCCCAGCATTTT.

This clone qualifies as medium-sized. The chain has TRBV5-1 and TRBJ2-7; tentatively, D is TRBD1 (5 bases). This CDR3 has 13 amino acids. Germline V lookup: CDR1 SGHRS, CDR2 YFSETQ. The V and J ends lost 1 base and 3 bases respectively, with 8 bases between them. The DNA of the CDR3 is TGCGCCAGCAGCTTGTTAGGGGACTACGAGCAGTACTTC. Amino acid sequence: CASSLLGDYEQYF.

In this sample, this clone turned up a few times. The chain employs TRBV6-5 and TRBJ2-2; 10 bases match TRBD2. In germline, CDR1 is MNHEY, CDR2 SVGAGI. The CDR3 sequence is 18 residues long. Trimming at V came to 2 bases and at J to 3 bases, leaving 9 bases not matched to a gene. For the CDR3, the DNA is TGTGCCAGCAGTTACACACCGGGACTAGCGTCATACACCGGGGAGCTGTTTTTT. As protein: CASSYTPGLASYTGELFF.

This clone has a handful of counts. The chain links TRBV6-1 to TRBJ1-6; D is ambiguous. Germline assignment: CDR1 MNHNS and CDR2 SASEGT. Trimming pared 5 bases from V and 3 bases from J, leaving 11 bases between. The CDR3 has 15 amino acids. DNA of the CDR3: TGTGCCAGCAGTTCCCGGGCCCTCTATAATTCACCCCTCCACTTT. Amino acid sequence: CASSSRALYNSPLHF.

The chain joins TRBV20-1 to TRBJ1-6; a weak D match, TRBD1 (5 bases). This CDR3 has 13 residues. Trimming took 4 bases from V and 7 from J, leaving 11 bases between them. Germline V gives CDR1 DFQATT, CDR2 SNEGSKA (reference sequence). Here the CDR3 reads CSATSAGNSPLHF. The CDR3 region has the DNA TGCAGTGCTACTTCTGCAGGGAATTCACCCCTCCACTTT.

This clone showed up just a few times. The chain combines TRBV6-2 or TRBV6-3 with TRBJ1-5; the D is unclear. The CDR3 totals 18 residues. From germline, CDR1 is MNHEY and CDR2 SVGEGT. Trimming cost V 5 bases and J 0 bases, with 20 bases left between them. As DNA, the CDR3 is TGTGCCAGCAGTCCTACGGGGATCGGAGGAGATAGCAATCAGCCCCAGCATTTT. Its translation is CASSPTGIGGDSNQPQHF.

The chain carries TRBV20-1 and TRBJ2-5, with TRBD2 matching over 7 bases. The CDR3 extends over 14 amino acids. Germline CDR1 reads DFQATT; CDR2 reads SNEGSKA (reference sequence). The V and J ends lost 3 bases and 4 bases, in that order; junction bases with no gene match: 8. The DNA for the CDR3 is TGCAGTGCTAGGGGCGTAGCGGGCAGAGAGACCCAGTACTTC. Residues: CSARGVAGRETQYF.